This TCR beta chain was captured in a study of early T cells in non-severe SARS-CoV-2 infection. As for the study in general: Chains from this unsorted whole-blood bulk RNA could not be paired.

The library protocol tagged individual cDNA molecules with unique molecular identifiers. A single record per CDR3 protein comes from TCRdb applying MiXCR to the 5' RACE reads. Here the sample spans 65,000 to 85,000 distinct CDR3 sequences, roughly 13% being singletons. The CDR3 contains 14 residues. Between the trimmed V and J ends, which lost 6 bases and 1 base, there was a span of 10 bases. This clonotype was seen at least ten times. Specimen: whole blood. This clonotype originated in an adult who was a healthcare worker with PCR-confirmed SARS-CoV-2 infection or an uninfected control (not recorded which). The V call is TRBV12-3 or TRBV12-4, the J call TRBJ1-5; weak D call: TRBD1 (6 bases). The CDR3, as DNA: TGTGCCAGCAGGAACACAGGGAGCAATCAGCCCCAGCATTTT. Protein product: CASRNTGSNQPQHF.